This T cell receptor (beta chain) was obtained from a study of shared clonotypes between healthy human individuals. General study findings and limits: Memory subsets had estimated richness that was generally smaller than that of naive subsets. The study found lower generation probabilities in non-shared clonotypes than in those shared by all four donors.

V gave up 4 bases and J gave up 1 base, with 11 bases separating them. In germline, CDR1 is SQVTM, CDR2 ANQGSEA. The length of the CDR3 is 14 residues. CD4+ cell separation produced CD45RA+ naive and CD45RA-negative memory subsets. On this clone: No antigen is known for it.

Libraries were prepared by immunoSEQ multiplex PCR; TCRdb keeps only in-frame clonotypes and omits some of them. The sample has nearly 1,000,000 clones; 70% to 85% are singletons. This receptor was obtained from a man aged 18 to 29 in good health. This sequence joins TRBV29-1 and TRBJ2-1; possible D gene TRBD2, 5 bases. Sequenced: memory CD4+ T cells sorted from blood. Documented subset: CD45RA-negative fraction. CDR3 coding DNA: TGCAGCGTTGTCGCGGGCCTATCCTACAATGAGCAGTTCTTC. It translates to CSVVAGLSYNEQFF.